The sequence of this TCR beta chain was determined in a study of blood T cell repertoires in COVID-19. Individuals aged roughly 18 to 90 years were recruited from fewer than 30 US areas. The V and J ends lost 3 bases and 0 bases, in that order; junction bases with no gene match: 5. Germline values: CDR1 LGHDT, CDR2 YNNKEL (reference sequence). This CDR3 contains 16 residues. TCRdb's copy holds only in-frame clones and misses some; the assay was immunoSEQ multiplex PCR. The data show some 380,000 clones, around 87% seen once. The specimen was PBMCs or T cells enriched from blood (not recorded which). The V and J genes are TRBV3-1 (or the pseudogene TRBV3-2) and TRBJ2-3, with TRBD2 matching 8 bases. This receptor was obtained from a young man who had recovered from COVID-19. DNA for the CDR3: TGTGCCAGCAGCCAGGAGCGGGGGCAGAGCACAGATACGCAGTATTTT. Translation gives CASSQERGQSTDTQYF.